This TCR beta chain was retrieved from a study of blood T cell repertoires in COVID-19. Whole-study context: Researchers got acute and convalescent COVID-19 samples from the United States, Italy and Spain.

Patients from Seattle were sampled longitudinally, starting during active infection. In the authors' methods: Scientists estimated how many nucleated cells there were by amplifying reference gene primers. The protocol was immunoSEQ multiplex PCR, while the TCRdb copy is restricted to in-frame clones and leaves out a portion. D and trimming were read from the DNA, whereas the V and J calls and clone size are those reported in that table. This table holds a few hundred thousand clones, more than 70% found once. Germline CDR1 and CDR2: LGHDT and YNNKEL (reference sequence). CDR3 length: 16 amino acids. V shed 0 bases and J 6 bases; nucleotides not matched to a gene: 4.

The gene calls are TRBV3-1 (or the pseudogene TRBV3-2) and TRBJ2-2; 10 bases are a match to TRBD1. Sequenced: peripheral blood. The source is a woman aged 55-69 years with COVID-19, enrolled during active disease. CDR3 nucleotide sequence: TGTGCCAGCAGCCAAGAAAGGACAGGGGGTTCCGGGGAGCTGTTTTTT. This codes for CASSQERTGGSGELFF.